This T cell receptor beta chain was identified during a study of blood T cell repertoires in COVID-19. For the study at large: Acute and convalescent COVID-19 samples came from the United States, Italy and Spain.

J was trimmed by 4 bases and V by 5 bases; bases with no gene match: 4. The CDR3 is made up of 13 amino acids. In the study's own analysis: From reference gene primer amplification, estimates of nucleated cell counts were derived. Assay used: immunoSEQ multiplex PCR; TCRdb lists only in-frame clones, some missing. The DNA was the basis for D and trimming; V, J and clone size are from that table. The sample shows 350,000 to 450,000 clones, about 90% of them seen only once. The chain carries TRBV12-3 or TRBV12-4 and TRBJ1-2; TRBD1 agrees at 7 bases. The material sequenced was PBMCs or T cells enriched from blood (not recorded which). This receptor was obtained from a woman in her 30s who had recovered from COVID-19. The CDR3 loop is CASSLTGSYGYTF. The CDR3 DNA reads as TGTGCCAGCAGTCTGACAGGGTCCTATGGCTACACCTTC.